A single T cell receptor (beta chain) is shown here with its context. Its antigen is not identified. Primers for the PCR totalled 60 Vbeta and 13 Jbeta. Original analysis: Tens of millions of unique TCR beta chains, about 11 million of them shared, were counted by a later analysis. TCRdb's table, derived via immunoSEQ multiplex PCR, lists solely in-frame clones and lacks some. The V and J calls and the clone size are those of that table, but D and trimming were determined from the DNA. The sample carries 95,000 to 110,000 clones, approximately 84% recorded once. Nominal health characterized the donors when sampled, though unrecorded immune exposures were likely. The data originate from a study of cytomegalovirus exposure and HLA in healthy donors. The study, taken as a whole, reports: It was assumed in the presence/absence analyses that sequencing depth was roughly uniform across donors. Several of the most significant clusters appeared, in a later analysis, to be linked to common viral pathogens.

Germline V lookup: CDR1 SGHTA, CDR2 FQGTGA. CDR3 size: 14 residues. The V end was cut by 5 bases, the J end by 7 bases, with 15 bases between. Sequenced input: PBMCs. The chain combines TRBV7-3 with TRBJ2-1; unclear D gene. The sequence was collected from a man aged 30-40 years in good health and CMV-seronegative. Written as DNA, the CDR3 is TGTGCCAGCAGCCCAAGCGAGAGTCTGAATGAGCAGTTCTTC. It codes for CASSPSESLNEQFF.